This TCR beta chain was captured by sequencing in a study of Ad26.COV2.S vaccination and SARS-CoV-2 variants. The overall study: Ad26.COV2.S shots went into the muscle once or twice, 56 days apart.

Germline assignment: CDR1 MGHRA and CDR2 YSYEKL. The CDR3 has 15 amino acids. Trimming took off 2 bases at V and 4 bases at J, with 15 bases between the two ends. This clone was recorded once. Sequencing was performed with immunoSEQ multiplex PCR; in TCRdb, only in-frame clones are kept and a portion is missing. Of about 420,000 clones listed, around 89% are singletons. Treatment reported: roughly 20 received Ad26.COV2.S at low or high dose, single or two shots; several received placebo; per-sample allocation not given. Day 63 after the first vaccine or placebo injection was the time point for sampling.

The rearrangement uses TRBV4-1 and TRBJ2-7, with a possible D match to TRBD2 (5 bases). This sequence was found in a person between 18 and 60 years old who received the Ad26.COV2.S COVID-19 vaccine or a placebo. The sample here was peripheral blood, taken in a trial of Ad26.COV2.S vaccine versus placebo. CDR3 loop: CASSQSPPPGYEQYF. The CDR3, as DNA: TGCGCCAGCAGCCAATCCCCTCCTCCGGGGTACGAGCAGTACTTC.